These 2 T cell receptor beta chains were sequenced from one sample in a study of shared clonotypes between healthy human individuals. TCRdb's copy holds only in-frame clones and misses some; the assay was immunoSEQ multiplex PCR. The top ten clones hold approximately 0.3% of a sample with roughly 570,000 clones, roughly 98% of them seen once. Naive CD8 cells comprised CD45RO-negative, CCR7-positively selected cells, excluding terminally differentiated effector memory CD45RA+ cells. Input material: naive CD8+ T cells sorted from blood. The receptors originated from a man between 25 and 39 years old in good health.

The V and J genes are TRBV7-9 and TRBJ2-3, with D hard to call. The CDR3 spans 11 residues. Trimming removed 5 bases from V and 6 bases from J, with 6 bases in between. Germline values: CDR1 SEHNR, CDR2 FQNEAQ (reference sequence). In nucleotides, the CDR3 is TGTGCCAGCAGCCCTCTGGATACGCAGTATTTT. Amino acid sequence: CASSPLDTQYF.

The chain links TRBV4-1 to TRBJ1-2, with D maybe TRBD1 (6 bases). Per the germline V gene, CDR1 is MGHRA and CDR2 is YSYEKL. The CDR3 has 15 amino acids. The ends were cut back, 4 bases at V and 2 bases at J, with 14 bases in the middle. CDR3 coding DNA: TGCGCCAGCAGCCTCCTAGGGGGGGACAACTATGGCTACACCTTC. Its translation is CASSLLGGDNYGYTF.